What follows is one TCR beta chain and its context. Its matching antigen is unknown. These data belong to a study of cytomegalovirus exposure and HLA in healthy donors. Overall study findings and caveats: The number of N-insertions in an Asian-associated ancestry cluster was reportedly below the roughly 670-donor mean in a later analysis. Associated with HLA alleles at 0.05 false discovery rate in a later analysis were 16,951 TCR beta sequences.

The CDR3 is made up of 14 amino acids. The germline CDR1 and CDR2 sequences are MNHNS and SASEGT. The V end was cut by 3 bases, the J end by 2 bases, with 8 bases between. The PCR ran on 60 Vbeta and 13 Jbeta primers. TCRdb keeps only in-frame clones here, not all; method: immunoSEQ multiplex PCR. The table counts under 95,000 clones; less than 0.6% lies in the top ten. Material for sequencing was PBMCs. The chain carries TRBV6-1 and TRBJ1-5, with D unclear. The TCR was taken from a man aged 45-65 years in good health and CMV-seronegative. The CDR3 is CASSDRQGNQPQHF. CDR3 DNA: TGTGCCAGCAGTGACAGGCAGGGCAATCAGCCCCAGCATTTT.